Following are 20 T cell receptor beta chains from one sample sequenced in a study of T cell responses to AZD1222 COVID-19 vaccine. Measured with immunoSEQ multiplex PCR; TCRdb has only the in-frame clones, and not every one. The profile covers 55,000 to 80,000 clones, with more than 70% appearing a single time and over 11% taken by the ten largest. Sequencing was performed on peripheral blood, taken on day 0 of AZD1222 vaccination. The receptors stem from an adult in good health.

The chain carries TRBV30 and TRBJ1-2; D not certain. Germline values: CDR1 GTSNPN, CDR2 SVGIG (reference sequence). With 1 base removed from V and 1 base from J, the gap between germline ends came to 7 bases. There are 13 residues in the CDR3. Here the CDR3 DNA reads TGTGCCTGGAGTGAGGGAAATAACTATGGCTACACCTTC. Translation gives CAWSEGNNYGYTF.

The chain has TRBV30 and TRBJ1-2, with D hard to call. The CDR3 is 16 residues long. CDR1 and CDR2 from the germline V gene are GTSNPN and SVGIG (reference sequence). Trimming pared 1 base from V and 3 bases from J, leaving 18 bases between. The DNA for the CDR3 is TGTGCCTGGAGTGCCCATCTAGGTGACCTAGACTATGGCTACACCTTC. Translation gives CAWSAHLGDLDYGYTF. The variable domain in full, with the rest retrieved from reference TRBV30 and TRBJ1-2, is SQTIHQWPATLVQPVGSPLSLECTVEGTSNPNLYWYRQAAGRGLQLLFYSVGIGQISSEVPQNLSASRPQDRQFILSSKKLLLSDSGFYLCAWSAHLGDLDYGYTFGSGTRLTVV.

The chain couples TRBV4-3 to TRBJ2-3, with unresolved D. This CDR3 comprises 18 residues. Germline CDR1 reads LGHNA; CDR2 reads YSLEER. Trimming took 0 bases from V and 4 from J, leaving 20 bases between them. CDR3 residues: CASSQDNRPTDRADTQYF. The CDR3 region has the DNA TGCGCCAGCAGCCAAGATAATCGTCCCACGGACCGAGCAGATACGCAGTATTTT.

V and J are TRBV7-2 and TRBJ1-2; D is perhaps TRBD1 (6 bases). This CDR3 is built from 13 residues. CDR1 SGHTA and CDR2 FQGNSA come from the germline V gene. V lost 5 bases and J lost 6, with 13 bases in between. DNA of the CDR3: TGTGCCAGCAGCCCCGGCAGGGGAGATGGCTACACCTTC. It specifies CASSPGRGDGYTF.

This chain joins TRBV4-3 and TRBJ2-7; no clear D gene. CDR3 size: 15 residues. Trimming took off 6 bases at V and 0 bases at J, with 15 bases between the two ends. The germline V gene encodes CDR1 LGHNA and CDR2 YSLEER. The CDR3 DNA is TGCGCCAGCAGTCCCGACGACACCCTCTCCTACGAGCAGTACTTC. Protein sequence: CASSPDDTLSYEQYF.

This clone was observed a few times. V is TRBV4-3 and J is TRBJ2-4; the D gene is possibly TRBD1 (6 bases). Germline V gene data show CDR1 as LGHNA and CDR2 as YSLEER. The V end lost 0 bases, the J end lost 5 bases, and 14 bases lay between the germline ends. This CDR3 has 16 amino acids. The CDR3: CASSQDLQGRQNIQYF. CDR3 sequence (DNA): TGCGCCAGCAGCCAAGATCTACAGGGCCGTCAAAACATTCAGTACTTC.

The gene calls are TRBV15 and TRBJ2-1, with D possibly TRBD1 on 6 matching bases. The CDR3 loop spans 13 amino acids. V was cut by 5 bases and J by 10 bases, with 15 bases left in between. CDR1 and CDR2 from the germline V gene are LNHNV and YYDKDF (reference sequence). CDR3 amino acids: CATSDFVGGEQFF. The CDR3 coding sequence is TGTGCCACCAGCGATTTCGTTGGGGGCGAGCAGTTCTTC.

The chain employs TRBV5-1 and TRBJ2-7, with 10 bases lining up with TRBD2. After removal of 0 bases from V and 4 bases from J, the junction contained 10 bases not matched to a gene. There are 17 residues in the CDR3. CDR1 SGHRS and CDR2 YFSETQ come from the germline V gene. The CDR3 coding sequence is TGCGCCAGCAGCTTGGTAAAGTCCGGGACTAGCGTGTACGAGCAGTACTTC. This translates into CASSLVKSGTSVYEQYF.

The chain joins TRBV7-7 to TRBJ2-7, with a tentative D call TRBD2 (5 bases). The ends were cut back, 1 base at V and 0 bases at J, with 10 bases in the middle. CDR1 is SSHAT and CDR2 is FNYEAQ in the germline V gene (reference sequence). The CDR3 totals 15 residues. CDR3 DNA: TGTGCCAGCAGCTTAGAGAGAGGGAGCTCCTACGAGCAGTACTTC. Its translation: CASSLERGSSYEQYF.

This sequence joins TRBV7-3 and TRBJ2-1; 7 bases line up with TRBD1. Trimming at V came to 6 bases and at J to 3 bases, leaving 11 bases not matched to a gene. This CDR3 has 16 amino acids. Germline V lookup: CDR1 SGHTA, CDR2 FQGTGA. The CDR3 spells CASSSVTGKNYNEQFF. CDR3 nucleotides: TGTGCCAGCAGTTCTGTGACAGGGAAAAACTACAATGAGCAGTTCTTC.

The rearrangement uses TRBV9 and TRBJ1-1, with 10 nucleotides matching TRBD1. The junction had 10 bases not matched to a gene; V was cut back by 0 bases and J by 11 bases. Germline assignment: CDR1 SGDLS and CDR2 YYNGEE. This CDR3 has 15 amino acids. The CDR3 sequence is CASSVGGTGERRAFF. For the CDR3, the DNA is TGTGCCAGCAGCGTAGGCGGGACAGGGGAGAGAAGGGCTTTCTTT.

The genes are TRBV6-2 or TRBV6-3 and TRBJ2-3; D is ambiguous. Trimming took off 3 bases at V and 4 bases at J, with 2 bases between the two ends. This CDR3 is 11 amino acids long. Germline CDR1 and CDR2: MNHEY and SVGEGT. The CDR3 nucleotides are TGTGCCAGCAGTTATTCAGATACGCAGTATTTT. This encodes CASSYSDTQYF.

About this clone itself: Its ends do not fully match the called genes, so a read error is possible. The rearrangement uses TRBV7-7 and TRBJ2-5; 10 bases are a match to TRBD1. The V gene's germline CDR1 is SSHAT and CDR2 FNYEAQ (reference sequence). The CDR3 length is 15 residues. The CDR3 loop reads CASSSPGTGVETQYF. In nucleotides, the CDR3 is TGTGCTAGCAGCTCTCCCGGGACAGGGGTTGAGACCCAGTACTTC.

V usage is TRBV28 and J usage is TRBJ1-5; D not resolved. CDR3 length equals 12 residues. V was trimmed by 7 bases and J by 2 bases, leaving 6 bases between them. Per germline, CDR1 MDHEN and CDR2 SYDVKM. The CDR3 region has the DNA TGTGCCAGCACTATTCGCAATCAGCCCCAGCATTTT. This encodes CASTIRNQPQHF.

This chain connects TRBV27 to TRBJ1-3; maybe TRBD1 (5 bases). Trimming pared 7 bases from V and 1 base from J, leaving 11 bases between. The CDR3 covers 14 residues. The germline V gene has CDR1 MNHEY and CDR2 SMNVEV (reference sequence). The CDR3 bases are TGTGCCAGCAAACCCCAGGGTTCTGGAAACACCATATATTTT. Encoded protein: CASKPQGSGNTIYF.

The chain carries TRBV7-2 and TRBJ1-5; TRBD1 might be the D (6 bases). From germline, CDR1 is SGHTA and CDR2 FQGNSA. CDR3 size: 16 residues. V dropped 3 bases and J dropped 5 bases, with 17 bases sitting between them. The CDR3 region is CASSFLATGGDQPQHF. The CDR3 nucleotides are TGTGCCAGCAGCTTCCTAGCGACAGGAGGGGATCAGCCCCAGCATTTT.

The rearrangement joins TRBV28 to TRBJ1-6, with 11 bases fitting TRBD1. Trimming cost V 6 bases and J 3 bases; bases outside gene matches: 10. The CDR3 has 18 amino acids. Germline V gene lookup returns CDR1 MDHEN and CDR2 SYDVKM. The CDR3 DNA reads TGTGCCAGCAGCCCGCCGGGACAGGGGGTAATCTATAATTCACCCCTCCACTTT. Residues: CASSPPGQGVIYNSPLHF.

The chain employs TRBV12-3 or TRBV12-4 and TRBJ2-1, with a possible D match to TRBD1 (6 bases). V lost 11 bases and J lost 7, with 15 bases in between. The CDR3 runs to 12 residues. The CDR3 sequence: CAGQQGNNEQFF. The CDR3 nucleotides read TGTGCCGGTCAACAGGGAAATAATGAGCAGTTCTTC.

The gene calls are TRBV19 and TRBJ2-2, with no clear D. V was clipped by 2 bases and J by 4 bases, with 11 bases between them. Germline values: CDR1 LNHDA, CDR2 SQIVND (reference sequence). The CDR3 spans 15 residues. CDR3 in DNA: TGTGCCAGTAGTATACCCCAGTTGGGCACCGGGGAGCTGTTTTTT. It yields the protein CASSIPQLGTGELFF.

This clone was detected only a few times. J is TRBJ2-1 and V is TRBV10-2; no definite D call. The CDR3 is 15 residues long. Germline CDR1 and CDR2: WSHSY and SAAADI. Trimming stripped 1 base from V and 2 bases from J, with 9 bases between. CDR3 in DNA: TGCGCCAGCAGTGAGTTGCGAGAGACCTACAATGAGCAGTTCTTC. Protein sequence: CASSELRETYNEQFF.